This record concerns one T cell receptor (beta chain) sequence. Its specificity is not known. V lost 2 bases and J 7 bases, leaving 10 bases between the germline ends. Germline V gene sequence: CDR1 SGHTS, CDR2 YDEGEE. The CDR3 is made up of 13 amino acids. The entry originates in a study of T cell clonotyping in hematopoietic cell transplantation. Clones were read by immunoSEQ multiplex PCR, and TCRdb kept only the in-frame ones, dropping some. The sample has 1,500 to 2,500 clones; approximately 90% are singletons. General observations from the study: No sorting was done, leaving CD4 and CD8 contributions mixed. Higher Inverse Simpson Index values in graft donor and pretransplant recipient predicted broader posttransplant TCR diversity.

The clonotype was recovered from a female patient aged 50-60 years who had an allogeneic stem cell transplant from a related donor, so the T cells may come from the graft donor. Some clones in this sample may be carry-over from other donors' samples. Sample: peripheral blood mononuclear cells, taken 30 days after allogeneic stem cell transplant. The V and J genes are TRBV5-8 and TRBJ1-5; D call uncertain. CDR3 bases: TGTGCCAGCAGCTTATGGGTCTCCCAGCCCCAGCATTTT. Protein sequence: CASSLWVSQPQHF. Complete variable domain (other parts from reference TRBV5-8 and TRBJ1-5): EAGVTQSPTHLIKTRGQQATLRCSPISGHTSVYWYQQALGLGLQFLLWYDEGEERNRGNFPPRFSGRQFPNYSSELNVNALELEDSALYLCASSLWVSQPQHFGDGTRLSIL.